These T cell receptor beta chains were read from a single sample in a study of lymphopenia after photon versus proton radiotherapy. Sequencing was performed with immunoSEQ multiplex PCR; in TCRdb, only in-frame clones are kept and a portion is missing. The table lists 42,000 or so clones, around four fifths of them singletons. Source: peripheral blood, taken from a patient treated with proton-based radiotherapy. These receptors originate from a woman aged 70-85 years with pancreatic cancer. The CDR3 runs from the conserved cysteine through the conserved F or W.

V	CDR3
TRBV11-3	CASSSRTEQETQYF
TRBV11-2	CASSLRGDSYEQYF
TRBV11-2	CASSPFGLAGVANEQFF
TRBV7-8	CASSTILDRRSYEQYF
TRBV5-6	CASSSAGLGGTGELFF
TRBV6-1	CATTRASSYEQYF
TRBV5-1	CASSLTALDSYNEQFF
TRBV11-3	CASSGGTGFIDTQYF
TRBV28	CASSLIIRGTPQFF
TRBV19	CASSIGAQTNEKLFF
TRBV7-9	CASRPGGTGYNSPLHF
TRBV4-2	CASSRMTSGSSNEQFF
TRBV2	CASSERRLSGNTIYF
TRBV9	CASSASGRVDEQYF
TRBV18	CASSRIARNEQFF
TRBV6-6	CASSYSGEQFF
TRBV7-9	CASSFSLGTTDTQYF
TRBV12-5	CASGTGGGLSETQYF
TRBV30	CACATPGLGNEKLFF
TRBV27	CASSFNPGQGKYEQYF
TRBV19	CASSIDASGVNTGELFF
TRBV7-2	CASSLDSDTQYF
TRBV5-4	CASSPRSGLNTEAFF
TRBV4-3	CASSPSPGTGLNNEQFF
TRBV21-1	CASSKEDRVGSYPATNEKLFF
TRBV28	CASRGREQYF
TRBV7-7	CASSLGLGRKETQYF